One and the same sample provided the 8 T cell receptor beta chains below, sequenced in a study of T cell responses to AZD1222 COVID-19 vaccine. TCRdb's table, derived via immunoSEQ multiplex PCR, lists solely in-frame clones and lacks some. The table records fewer than 200,000 clones, 85% to 95% of them present only once. Sequences were derived from peripheral blood, sampled 28 days after the second AZD1222 dose. Source of these receptors: an adult who received the AZD1222 COVID-19 vaccine.

V and J are TRBV27 and TRBJ2-2, with TRBD2 matching 9 bases. The germline V gene has CDR1 MNHEY and CDR2 SMNVEV (reference sequence). The trim removed 6 bases at V and 4 bases at J, leaving 24 bases unmatched. This CDR3 comprises 21 residues. In nucleotides, the CDR3 is TGTGCCAGCAGCCTATGGGGGCTTGGGCGGGAGGGATCAATAGGCACCGGGGAGCTGTTTTTT. Translating gives CASSLWGLGREGSIGTGELFF.

The chain combines TRBV2 with TRBJ2-7; D is tentatively TRBD1 or TRBD2 (6 bases each). CDR1 and CDR2 (germline): SNHLY, FYNNEI. The CDR3 totals 14 residues. The ends were cut back, 7 bases at V and 0 bases at J, with 13 bases in the middle. CDR3 coding DNA: TGTGCCAGCAATGTTGGGGGGCACTCCTACGAGCAGTACTTC. Protein product: CASNVGGHSYEQYF.

The J gene is TRBJ1-5, the V gene TRBV4-3; D perhaps matches TRBD1 (6 bases). Between the trimmed V and J ends, which lost 0 bases and 4 bases, there was a span of 10 bases. Looked up from germline, CDR1 is LGHNA and CDR2 is YSLEER. The CDR3 loop spans 15 amino acids. The CDR3 protein is CASSQETGANQPQHF. The DNA for the CDR3 is TGCGCCAGCAGCCAAGAGACAGGTGCGAATCAGCCCCAGCATTTT.

J is TRBJ1-1 and V is TRBV4-1; D is uncertain. CDR1 is MGHRA and CDR2 is YSYEKL in the germline V gene. Trimming removed 4 bases from V and 3 bases from J, with 9 bases in between. The CDR3 has 13 amino acids. The CDR3 sequence: CASSPQADTEAFF. In DNA form, the CDR3 reads TGCGCCAGCAGCCCTCAAGCAGACACTGAAGCTTTCTTT.

CDR3 DNA: TGCGCCGGGAGGGGGCCAAACAATGAGCAGTTCTTC. It codes for CAGRGPNNEQFF. V usage is TRBV10-1 and J usage is TRBJ2-1; D is tentatively TRBD1 or TRBD2 (7 bases each). The CDR3 extends over 12 amino acids. Germline V lookup: CDR1 WNHNN, CDR2 SYGVQD (reference sequence). V was trimmed by 11 bases and J by 5 bases, leaving 13 bases between them.

The rearrangement joins TRBV7-2 to TRBJ1-5, with a weak D call TRBD1 (6 bases). V shed 2 bases and J shed 3 bases, with 11 bases lying between them. Germline lookup yields CDR1 SGHTA and CDR2 FQGNSA. The CDR3 length is 15 residues. CDR3 region: CASSLWRTDNQPQHF. CDR3 bases: TGTGCCAGCAGCTTATGGCGGACAGACAATCAGCCCCAGCATTTT.

V is TRBV2 and J is TRBJ2-7, with D possibly matching TRBD2 (6 bases). Germline V gene sequence: CDR1 SNHLY, CDR2 FYNNEI. V was trimmed by 5 bases and J by 1 base, leaving 12 bases between them. The CDR3 is 14 amino acids. CDR3 nucleotide sequence: TGTGCCAGCAGTTGGGACTCCGGGTCCTACGAGCAGTACTTC. It translates to CASSWDSGSYEQYF.

CDR3 protein: CASSEAPVGGEKLFF. DNA for the CDR3: TGTGCCAGCAGTGAAGCGCCAGTTGGCGGTGAAAAACTGTTTTTT. This chain connects TRBV2 to TRBJ1-4; no reliable D call. With 0 bases removed from V and 7 bases from J, the gap between germline ends came to 12 bases. Per the germline V gene, CDR1 is SNHLY and CDR2 is FYNNEI. The CDR3 length is 15 residues.